These 17 T cell receptor beta chains were sequenced from one sample in a study of T-cell memory formation after mild COVID-19. TCRdb reanalysed the 5' RACE reads using MiXCR and keeps one entry per CDR3 protein. This table holds around 140,000 distinct CDR3 sequences, 20% to 25% found once. Sequenced sample: PBMCs or a T cell subset sorted from them (not recorded which). The receptors originated from an adult woman who had mild COVID-19 (a few samples of this study predate the infection). Cell type and time point are not known.

The genes are TRBV7-3 and TRBJ2-3, with TRBD2 matching 8 bases. Per germline, CDR1 SGHTA and CDR2 FQGTGA. Unmatched junction bases numbered 10, after V lost 5 bases and J lost 3 bases. CDR3 length: 16 residues. CDR3 residues: CASSPWGTSYTDTQYF. CDR3 in DNA: TGTGCCAGCAGCCCATGGGGGACTAGTTATACAGATACGCAGTATTTT.

This clonotype was detected only a few times. The chain employs TRBV4-1 and TRBJ2-2; D ambiguous. Trimming took 3 bases from V and 6 from J, leaving 17 bases between them. This CDR3 comprises 16 residues. In germline, CDR1 is MGHRA, CDR2 YSYEKL. CDR3: CASSHPRDSGPGELFF. CDR3 nucleotides: TGCGCCAGCAGCCACCCTAGGGATTCGGGCCCCGGGGAGCTGTTTTTT.

This clonotype was counted ten times or more. The chain uses TRBV7-9 and TRBJ2-2; D call uncertain. The V end was cut by 5 bases, the J end by 6 bases, with 4 bases between. Germline lookup yields CDR1 SEHNR and CDR2 FQNEAQ (reference sequence). The CDR3 runs 11 residues. The CDR3 DNA reads TGTGCCAGCAGCCCCCCCGGGGAGCTGTTTTTT. Its translation: CASSPPGELFF.

J is TRBJ1-5 and V is TRBV7-9; 8 bases map to TRBD1. J lost 3 bases, V lost 1 base, and 8 bases had no gene match. The CDR3 runs to 17 residues. Germline CDR1 SEHNR, CDR2 FQNEAQ (reference sequence). The CDR3 protein is CASSLDHWTGFNQPQHF. In DNA form, the CDR3 reads TGTGCCAGCAGCTTAGATCACTGGACAGGGTTCAATCAGCCCCAGCATTTT.

CDR3 loop: CASSGDRSQPQHF. As DNA, the CDR3 is TGTGCCAGCAGCGGGGACAGAAGTCAGCCCCAGCATTTT. The J gene is TRBJ1-5, the V gene TRBV12-3 or TRBV12-4; 7 bases map to TRBD1. This CDR3 spans 13 amino acids. Germline trimming cut 6 bases from V and 6 bases from J; bases unmatched to any gene: 5.

This clonotype showed up just a few times. This chain connects TRBV7-3 to TRBJ2-7, with a tentative D call TRBD1 (5 bases). CDR3 length equals 13 residues. Germline CDR1 and CDR2: SGHTA and FQGTGA. With 5 bases removed from V and 1 base from J, the gap between germline ends came to 9 bases. The CDR3 region is CASSRQNSYEQYF. CDR3 nucleotides: TGTGCCAGCAGCCGACAGAATTCCTACGAGCAGTACTTC.

The chain couples TRBV9 to TRBJ2-1; D possibly corresponds to TRBD2 (6 bases). The CDR3 is made up of 14 amino acids. Germline assignment: CDR1 SGDLS and CDR2 YYNGEE. V lost 0 bases to trimming and J lost 10 bases, with 14 bases between them. CDR3 loop: CASSVGGLAGEQFF. The CDR3 DNA is TGTGCCAGCAGCGTAGGCGGACTTGCGGGGGAGCAGTTCTTC.

The gene calls are TRBV6-5 and TRBJ1-1, with a tentative D call TRBD1 (6 bases). The CDR3 loop spans 14 amino acids. With 6 bases removed from V and 4 bases from J, the gap between germline ends came to 15 bases. Germline V CDR1 and CDR2: MNHEY, SVGAGI. CDR3 bases: TGTGCCAGCAGCCCCCAGGGGTGGAGCACTGAAGCTTTCTTT. Amino acid sequence: CASSPQGWSTEAFF.

The CDR3 sequence: CASNKRGGNQPQHF. In DNA, the CDR3 is TGTGCCAGTAATAAACGGGGGGGCAATCAGCCCCAGCATTTT. The chain links TRBV19 to TRBJ1-5; D is possibly TRBD1 (5 bases). There are 14 residues in the CDR3. CDR1 is LNHDA, CDR2 SQIVND, per germline (reference sequence). Trimming pared 7 bases from V and 2 bases from J, leaving 12 bases between.

The V and J genes are TRBV20-1 and TRBJ2-7; D possibly corresponds to TRBD1 (5 bases). Germline values: CDR1 DFQATT, CDR2 SNEGSKA (reference sequence). Trimming stripped 3 bases from V and 1 base from J, with 13 bases between. The CDR3 totals 14 residues. The CDR3 coding sequence is TGCAGTGCTAGTTCAGGGCCATCTTCCTACGAGCAGTACTTC. Translated: CSASSGPSSYEQYF.

This clonotype was picked up a small number of times. The rearrangement joins TRBV7-3 to TRBJ2-2, with a possible D match to TRBD2 (5 bases). Germline CDR1 reads SGHTA; CDR2 reads FQGTGA. The V end was cut by 5 bases, the J end by 3 bases, with 16 bases between. This CDR3 comprises 16 residues. This chain's CDR3 is CASSPGIVPDTGELFF. In DNA, the CDR3 is TGTGCCAGCAGCCCGGGAATAGTTCCTGACACCGGGGAGCTGTTTTTT.

As concerns this clonotype: A junction end diverges from the germline sequence, so it may reflect a read error. The chain has TRBV24-1 and TRBJ2-5, with D perhaps TRBD2 (6 bases). Germline assignment: CDR1 KGHDR and CDR2 SFDVKD. This CDR3 is 15 amino acids long. In nucleotides, the CDR3 is TGTGCCACCAGTGACCCCCCAGGAGGGGTGGAGACCAAGTACTTC. It yields the protein CATSDPPGGVETKYF.

The genes are TRBV12-3 or TRBV12-4 and TRBJ1-2; TRBD1 is a possible D gene (5 bases). CDR3 length: 12 residues. V gave up 8 bases and J gave up 4 bases, with 11 bases separating them. In nucleotides, the CDR3 is TGTGCCAGCGGGGCTTCCGGCTATGGCTACACCTTC. This translates into CASGASGYGYTF.

The chain recombines TRBV13 with TRBJ2-1, with 14 bases identical to TRBD2. Germline V gene data show CDR1 as PRHDT and CDR2 as FYEKMQ (reference sequence). Losses at the gene ends were 5 bases for V and 10 bases for J; bases not matched to a gene: 7. CDR3 length: 15 residues. CDR3 sequence reads: CASSNEGLAGDEQFF. CDR3 in DNA: TGTGCCAGCAGCAACGAGGGACTAGCGGGGGACGAGCAGTTCTTC. Supplemented by reference TRBV13 and TRBJ2-1, the full variable domain reads AAGVIQSPRHLIKEKRETATLKCYPIPRHDTVYWYQQGPGQDPQFLISFYEKMQSDKGSIPDRFSAQQFSDYHSELNMSSLELGDSALYFCASSNEGLAGDEQFFGPGTRLTVL.

The rearrangement uses TRBV29-1 and TRBJ2-5; D is ambiguous. The germline gives CDR1 SQVTM, CDR2 ANQGSEA. Trimming cost V 0 bases and J 5 bases, with 10 bases left between them. The CDR3 covers 13 residues. CDR3 bases: TGCAGCGTTGAAGACAGCCTCCAGGAGACCCAGTACTTC. This sequence encodes CSVEDSLQETQYF.

This clonotype occurred a few times. The CDR3 DNA reads TGCGCCAGCAGCCAAGATTGGGGGACAGGTAATTTCTACGAGCAGTACTTC. It translates to CASSQDWGTGNFYEQYF. This sequence joins TRBV4-1 and TRBJ2-7, with 8 positions matching TRBD1. V lost 0 bases, J lost 3 bases, and 10 bases stayed unmatched. This CDR3 has 17 residues. Germline assignment: CDR1 MGHRA and CDR2 YSYEKL.

The rearrangement joins TRBV28 to TRBJ1-5; D unclear. Germline values: CDR1 MDHEN, CDR2 SYDVKM. V was clipped by 3 bases and J by 3 bases, with 9 bases between them. This CDR3 is built from 14 residues. The CDR3 region is CASSFSGTNQPQHF. CDR3 sequence (DNA): TGTGCCAGCAGTTTTTCGGGTACCAATCAGCCCCAGCATTTT.